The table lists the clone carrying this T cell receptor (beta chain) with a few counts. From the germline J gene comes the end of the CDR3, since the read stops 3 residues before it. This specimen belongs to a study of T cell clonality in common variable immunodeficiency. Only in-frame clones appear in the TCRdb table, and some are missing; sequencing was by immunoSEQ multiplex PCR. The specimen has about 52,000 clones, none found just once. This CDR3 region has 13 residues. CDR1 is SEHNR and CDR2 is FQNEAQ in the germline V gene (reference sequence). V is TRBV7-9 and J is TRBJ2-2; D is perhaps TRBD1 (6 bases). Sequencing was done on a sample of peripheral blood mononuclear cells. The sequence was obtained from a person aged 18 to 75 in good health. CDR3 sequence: CASSGDRTEKLFF. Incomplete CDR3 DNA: TGTGCCAGCAGCGGTGACAGGACCGAAAAG.